One sample yielded the 8 T cell receptor beta chains listed below, sequenced in a study of CD8 T cells in ankylosing spondylitis. No cognate antigen is known for these TCRs. Study outcomes and limitations: Made up of fewer than ten highly homologous variants, a TCR beta motif appeared characteristic of ankylosing spondylitis blood.

TCRdb ran MiXCR on the 5' RACE reads and lists one entry per CDR3 protein. The sample has around 770,000 distinct CDR3 sequences; under 20% are singletons. Source material: blood, either unsorted or a sorted T cell fraction (not recorded which). These receptors all come from a male donor with ankylosing spondylitis.

This clonotype was seen many times. J is TRBJ2-3 and V is TRBV6-2 or TRBV6-3; D perhaps matches TRBD2 (5 bases). Germline V gene sequence: CDR1 MNHEY, CDR2 SVGEGT. The V and J ends lost 10 bases and 2 bases respectively, with 10 bases between them. This CDR3 is built from 12 residues. The CDR3 protein is CAIGGYTDTQYF. The CDR3 DNA is TGTGCCATTGGAGGTTACACAGATACGCAGTATTTT.

The chain employs TRBV3-1 and TRBJ2-1; D may be TRBD1 (6 bases). The germline V and J ends were trimmed by 3 bases and 5 bases, with 11 bases remaining between them. The germline V gene has CDR1 LGHDT and CDR2 YNNKEL (reference sequence). There are 14 residues in the CDR3. The CDR3 nucleotides read TGTGCCAGCAGCCACTGGACAGTCAACAATGAGCAGTTCTTC. This gives the protein CASSHWTVNNEQFF.

The sample holds a few counts of this clonotype. This chain connects TRBV7-8 to TRBJ2-2, with D perhaps matching TRBD2 (5 bases). Per the germline V gene, CDR1 is SGHVS and CDR2 is FQNEAQ. The CDR3 has 15 amino acids. V was clipped by 5 bases and J by 3 bases, with 13 bases between them. The CDR3 sequence is CASSPGVRDTGELFF. CDR3 coding DNA: TGTGCCAGCAGCCCGGGCGTGCGGGACACCGGGGAGCTGTTTTTT.

The rearrangement joins TRBV6-1 to TRBJ1-2, with D uncertain. V lost 6 bases and J lost 4, with 18 bases in between. Germline CDR1 reads MNHNS; CDR2 reads SASEGT. CDR3 length equals 15 residues. CDR3 bases: TGTGCCAGCAGCCCCCAGGCGACCCTCGGCTATGGCTACACCTTC. This translates into CASSPQATLGYGYTF.

In this sample, this clonotype turned up a few times. This sequence joins TRBV15 and TRBJ2-1; D might be TRBD2 (6 bases). V lost 1 base and J 5 bases, leaving 12 bases between the germline ends. The CDR3 is 15 residues long. CDR1 is LNHNV and CDR2 is YYDKDF in the germline V gene (reference sequence). CDR3 in DNA: TGTGCCACCAGCAGAGTGCGGGACTGGGACAATGAGCAGTTCTTC. Translating it yields CATSRVRDWDNEQFF.

V gene TRBV30 combines with J gene TRBJ1-3; no definite D call. This CDR3 has 11 amino acids. Germline CDR1 reads GTSNPN; CDR2 reads SVGIG (reference sequence). Trimming stripped 0 bases from V and 9 bases from J, with 6 bases between. CDR3 bases: TGTGCCTGGAGTGTGTTGTCCACCATATATTTT. Translating it yields CAWSVLSTIYF.

This clonotype has just a few counts. The chain uses TRBV5-1 and TRBJ2-7, with D perhaps TRBD1 or TRBD2 (6 bases each). The germline V and J ends were trimmed by 4 bases and 0 bases, with 17 bases remaining between them. The CDR3 totals 16 residues. CDR1 SGHRS and CDR2 YFSETQ come from the germline V gene. As DNA, the CDR3 is TGCGCCAGCAGCACCTTTGCGGGACAAATCTCCTACGAGCAGTACTTC. Translation: CASSTFAGQISYEQYF.

In this sample, this clonotype turned up a few times. The chain is built from TRBV20-1 and TRBJ2-2, with D perhaps TRBD1 or TRBD2 (5 bases each). The CDR3 loop spans 14 amino acids. V was trimmed by 0 bases and J by 4 bases, leaving 9 bases between them. The germline CDR1 and CDR2 sequences are DFQATT and SNEGSKA (reference sequence). The CDR3: CSARDSRGTGELFF. CDR3 DNA: TGCAGTGCTAGAGATTCGAGGGGCACCGGGGAGCTGTTTTTT.